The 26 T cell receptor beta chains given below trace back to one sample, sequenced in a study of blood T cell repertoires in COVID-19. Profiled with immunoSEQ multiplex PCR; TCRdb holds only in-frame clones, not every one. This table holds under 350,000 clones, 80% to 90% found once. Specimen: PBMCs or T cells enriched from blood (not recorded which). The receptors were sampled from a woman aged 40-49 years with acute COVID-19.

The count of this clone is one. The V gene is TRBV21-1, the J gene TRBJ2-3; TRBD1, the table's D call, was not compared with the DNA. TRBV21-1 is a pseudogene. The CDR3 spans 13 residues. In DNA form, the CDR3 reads TGTGCCAGTCGGACAGGGCATCGAGATACGCAGTATTTT. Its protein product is CASRTGHRDTQYF.

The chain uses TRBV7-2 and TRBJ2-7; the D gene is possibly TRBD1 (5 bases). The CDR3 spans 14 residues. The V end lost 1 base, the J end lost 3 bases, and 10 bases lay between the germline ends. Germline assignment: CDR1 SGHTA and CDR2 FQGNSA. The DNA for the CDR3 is TGTGCCAGCAGCTTAGTTTGGACAAACTACGAGCAGTACTTC. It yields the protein CASSLVWTNYEQYF.

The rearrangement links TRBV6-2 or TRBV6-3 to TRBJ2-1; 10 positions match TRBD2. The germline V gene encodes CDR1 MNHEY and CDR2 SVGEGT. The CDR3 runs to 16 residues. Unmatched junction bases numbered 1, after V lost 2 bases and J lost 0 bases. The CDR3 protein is CASSYGLAASYNEQFF. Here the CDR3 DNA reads TGTGCCAGCAGTTACGGACTAGCGGCCTCCTACAATGAGCAGTTCTTC.

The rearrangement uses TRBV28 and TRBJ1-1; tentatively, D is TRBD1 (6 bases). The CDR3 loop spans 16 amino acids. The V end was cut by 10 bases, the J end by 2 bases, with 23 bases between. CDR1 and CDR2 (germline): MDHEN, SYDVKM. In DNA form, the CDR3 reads TGTGCCACCTCACGGGAAGGGACAAAAGTTAACACTGAAGCTTTCTTT. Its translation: CATSREGTKVNTEAFF.

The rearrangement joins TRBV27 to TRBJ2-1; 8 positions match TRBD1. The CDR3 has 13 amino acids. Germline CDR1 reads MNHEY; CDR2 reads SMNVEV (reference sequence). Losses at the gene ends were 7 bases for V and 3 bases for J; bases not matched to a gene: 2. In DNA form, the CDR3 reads TGTGCCAGCAAACAGGGGGGCTACAATGAGCAGTTCTTC. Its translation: CASKQGGYNEQFF.

This CDR3 is CASSQETGSSGNTIYF. The CDR3 DNA follows: TGTGCCAGCAGCCAAGAGACAGGAAGCTCTGGAAACACCATATATTTT. The V call is TRBV4-2, the J call TRBJ1-3; a weak D match, TRBD1 (6 bases). The length of the CDR3 is 16 residues. The germline V gene encodes CDR1 LGHNA and CDR2 YNFKEQ. The ends were cut back, 0 bases at V and 0 bases at J, with 9 bases in the middle.

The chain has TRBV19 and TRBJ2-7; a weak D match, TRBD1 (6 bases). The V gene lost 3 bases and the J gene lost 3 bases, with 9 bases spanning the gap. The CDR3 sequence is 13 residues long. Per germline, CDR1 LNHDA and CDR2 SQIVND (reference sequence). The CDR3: CASSIRTDYEQYF. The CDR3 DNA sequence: TGTGCCAGTAGTATCAGGACAGACTACGAGCAGTACTTC.

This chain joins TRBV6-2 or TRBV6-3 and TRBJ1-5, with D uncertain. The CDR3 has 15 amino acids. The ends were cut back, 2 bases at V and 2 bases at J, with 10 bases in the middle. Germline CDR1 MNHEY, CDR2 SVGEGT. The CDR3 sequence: CASSYPLIRNQPQHF. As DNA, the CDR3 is TGTGCCAGCAGTTACCCCCTTATCCGCAATCAGCCCCAGCATTTT.

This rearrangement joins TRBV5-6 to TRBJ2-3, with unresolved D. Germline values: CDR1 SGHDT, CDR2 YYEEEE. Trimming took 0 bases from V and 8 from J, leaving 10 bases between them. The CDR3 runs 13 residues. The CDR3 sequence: CASSLDRRGTQYF. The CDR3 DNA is TGTGCCAGCAGCTTGGATCGGAGAGGTACGCAGTATTTT.

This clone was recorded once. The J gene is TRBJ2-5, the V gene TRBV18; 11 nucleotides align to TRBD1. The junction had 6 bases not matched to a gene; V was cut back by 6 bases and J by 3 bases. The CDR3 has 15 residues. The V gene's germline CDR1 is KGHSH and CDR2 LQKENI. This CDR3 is CASSDRDRGKETQYF. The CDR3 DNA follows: TGTGCCAGCTCGGATCGGGACAGGGGGAAAGAGACCCAGTACTTC. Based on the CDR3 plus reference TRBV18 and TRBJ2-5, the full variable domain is NAGVMQNPRHLVRRRGQEARLRCSPMKGHSHVYWYRQLPEEGLKFMVYLQKENIIDESGMPKERFSAEFPKEGPSILRIQQVVRGDSAAYFCASSDRDRGKETQYFGPGTRLLVL.

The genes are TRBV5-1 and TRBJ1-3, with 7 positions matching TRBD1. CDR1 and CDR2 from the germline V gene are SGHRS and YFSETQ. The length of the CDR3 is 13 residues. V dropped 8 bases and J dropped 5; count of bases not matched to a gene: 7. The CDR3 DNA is TGCGCCAGGAACGACAGGGTACGAAACACCATATATTTT. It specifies CARNDRVRNTIYF.

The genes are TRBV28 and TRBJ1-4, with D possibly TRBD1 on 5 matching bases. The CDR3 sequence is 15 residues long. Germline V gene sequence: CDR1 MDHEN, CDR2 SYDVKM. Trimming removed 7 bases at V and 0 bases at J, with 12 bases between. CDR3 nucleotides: TGTGCCAGCACCTCAACGGGGGCAACTAATGAAAAACTGTTTTTT. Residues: CASTSTGATNEKLFF.

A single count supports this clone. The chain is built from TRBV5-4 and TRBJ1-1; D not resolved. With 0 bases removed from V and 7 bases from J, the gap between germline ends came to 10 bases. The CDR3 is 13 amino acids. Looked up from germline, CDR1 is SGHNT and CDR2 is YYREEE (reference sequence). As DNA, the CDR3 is TGTGCCAGCAGCTTGGAGCGGTCCGATGAAGCTTTCTTT. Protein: CASSLERSDEAFF. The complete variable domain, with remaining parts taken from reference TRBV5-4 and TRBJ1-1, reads ETGVTQSPTHLIKTRGQQVTLRCSSQSGHNTVSWYQQALGQGPQFIFQYYREEENGRGNFPPRFSGLQFPNYSSELNVNALELDDSALYLCASSLERSDEAFFGQGTRLTVV.

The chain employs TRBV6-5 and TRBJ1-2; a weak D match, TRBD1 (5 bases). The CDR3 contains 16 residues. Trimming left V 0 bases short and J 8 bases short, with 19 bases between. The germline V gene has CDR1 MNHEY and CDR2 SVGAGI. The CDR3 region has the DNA TGTGCCAGCAGTTACTCTCATAATGGGGGGTCCCACGGCTACACCTTC. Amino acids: CASSYSHNGGSHGYTF.

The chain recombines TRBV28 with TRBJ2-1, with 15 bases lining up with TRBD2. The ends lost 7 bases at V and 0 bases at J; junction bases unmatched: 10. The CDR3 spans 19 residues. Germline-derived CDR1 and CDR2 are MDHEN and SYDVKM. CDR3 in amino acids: CASTGTSGRSPSSYNEQFF. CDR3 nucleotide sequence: TGTGCCAGCACCGGGACTAGCGGGAGGTCCCCTAGCTCCTACAATGAGCAGTTCTTC. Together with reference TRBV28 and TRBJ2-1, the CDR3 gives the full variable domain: DVKVTQSSRYLVKRTGEKVFLECVQDMDHENMFWYRQDPGLGLRLIYFSYDVKMKEKGDIPEGYSVSREKKERFSLILESASTNQTSMYLCASTGTSGRSPSSYNEQFFGPGTRLTVL.

The CDR3 loop reads CATSRDRGSGELFF. CDR3 coding DNA: TGTGCCACCAGCAGAGATCGGGGGTCCGGGGAGCTGTTTTTT. The chain combines TRBV15 with TRBJ2-2, with D maybe TRBD2 (6 bases). Germline CDR1 reads LNHNV; CDR2 reads YYDKDF (reference sequence). V lost 0 bases and J 6 bases, leaving 8 bases between the germline ends. CDR3 size: 14 residues.

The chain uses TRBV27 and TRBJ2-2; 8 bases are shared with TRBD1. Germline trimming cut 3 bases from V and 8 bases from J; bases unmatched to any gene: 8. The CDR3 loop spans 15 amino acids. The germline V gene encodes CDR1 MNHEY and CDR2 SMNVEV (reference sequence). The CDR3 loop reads CASSFRQGLIGELFF. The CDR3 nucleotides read TGTGCCAGCAGTTTTAGACAGGGGTTAATTGGGGAGCTGTTTTTT.

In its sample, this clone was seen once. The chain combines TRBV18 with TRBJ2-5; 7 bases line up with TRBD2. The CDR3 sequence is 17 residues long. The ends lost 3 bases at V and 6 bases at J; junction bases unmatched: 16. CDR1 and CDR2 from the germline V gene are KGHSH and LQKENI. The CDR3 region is CASSPAGRGRANQTQYF. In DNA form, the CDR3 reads TGTGCCAGCTCACCGGCTGGTCGAGGGAGGGCCAATCAGACCCAGTACTTC.

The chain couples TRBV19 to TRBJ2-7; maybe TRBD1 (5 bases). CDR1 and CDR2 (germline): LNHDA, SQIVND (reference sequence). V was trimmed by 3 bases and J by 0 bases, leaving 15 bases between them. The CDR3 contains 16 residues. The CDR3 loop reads CASSIQRTDTSYEQYF. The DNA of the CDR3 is TGTGCCAGTAGTATTCAAAGGACGGACACCTCCTACGAGCAGTACTTC.

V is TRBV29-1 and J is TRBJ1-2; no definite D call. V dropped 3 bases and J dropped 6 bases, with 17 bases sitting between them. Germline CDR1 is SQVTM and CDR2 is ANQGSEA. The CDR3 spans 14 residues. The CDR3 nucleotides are TGCAGCGTTGACCATCACACGAGAGGGCATGGCTACACCTTC. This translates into CSVDHHTRGHGYTF.

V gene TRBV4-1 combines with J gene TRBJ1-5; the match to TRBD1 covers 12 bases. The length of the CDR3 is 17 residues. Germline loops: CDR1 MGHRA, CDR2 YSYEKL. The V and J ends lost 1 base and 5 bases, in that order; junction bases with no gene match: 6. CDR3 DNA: TGCGCCAGCAGCCAAGTGGGGACAGGGGGCACAGATCAGCCCCAGCATTTT. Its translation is CASSQVGTGGTDQPQHF.

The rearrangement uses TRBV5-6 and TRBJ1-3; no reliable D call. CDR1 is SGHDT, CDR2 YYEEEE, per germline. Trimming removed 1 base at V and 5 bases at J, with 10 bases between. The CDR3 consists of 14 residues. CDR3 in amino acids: CASSLTDRRNTIYF. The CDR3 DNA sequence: TGTGCCAGCAGCTTGACAGATCGCAGAAACACCATATATTTT.

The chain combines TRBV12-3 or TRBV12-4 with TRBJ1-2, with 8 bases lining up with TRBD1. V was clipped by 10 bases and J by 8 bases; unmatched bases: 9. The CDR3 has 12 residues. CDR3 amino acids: CATRTGRQGYTF. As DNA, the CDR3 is TGTGCCACCCGGACAGGGCGACAGGGCTACACCTTC.

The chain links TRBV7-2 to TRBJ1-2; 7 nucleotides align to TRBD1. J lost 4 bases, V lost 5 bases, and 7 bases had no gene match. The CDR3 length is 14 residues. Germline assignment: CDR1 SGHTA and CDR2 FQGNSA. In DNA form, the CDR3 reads TGTGCCAGCAGCCCGGGGACAGTTCCCTATGGCTACACCTTC. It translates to CASSPGTVPYGYTF. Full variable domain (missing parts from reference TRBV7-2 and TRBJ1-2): GAGVSQSPSNKVTEKGKDVELRCDPISGHTALYWYRQSLGQGLEFLIYFQGNSAPDKSGLPSDRFSAERTGGSVSTLTIQRTQQEDSAVYLCASSPGTVPYGYTFGSGTRLTVV.

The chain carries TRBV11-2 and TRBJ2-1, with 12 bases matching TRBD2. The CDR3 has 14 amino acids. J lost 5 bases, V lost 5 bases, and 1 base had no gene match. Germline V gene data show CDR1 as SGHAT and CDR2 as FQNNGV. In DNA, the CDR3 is TGTGCCAGCAGCCTAGCGGGGGGGCACAATGAGCAGTTCTTC. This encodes CASSLAGGHNEQFF.

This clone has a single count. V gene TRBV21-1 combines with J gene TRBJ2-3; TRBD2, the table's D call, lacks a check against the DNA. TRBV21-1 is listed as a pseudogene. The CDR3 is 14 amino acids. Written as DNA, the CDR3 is TGTGCCAGCAGCAAAGAGCGATGCACAGATACGCAGTATTTT. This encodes CASSKERCTDTQYF.